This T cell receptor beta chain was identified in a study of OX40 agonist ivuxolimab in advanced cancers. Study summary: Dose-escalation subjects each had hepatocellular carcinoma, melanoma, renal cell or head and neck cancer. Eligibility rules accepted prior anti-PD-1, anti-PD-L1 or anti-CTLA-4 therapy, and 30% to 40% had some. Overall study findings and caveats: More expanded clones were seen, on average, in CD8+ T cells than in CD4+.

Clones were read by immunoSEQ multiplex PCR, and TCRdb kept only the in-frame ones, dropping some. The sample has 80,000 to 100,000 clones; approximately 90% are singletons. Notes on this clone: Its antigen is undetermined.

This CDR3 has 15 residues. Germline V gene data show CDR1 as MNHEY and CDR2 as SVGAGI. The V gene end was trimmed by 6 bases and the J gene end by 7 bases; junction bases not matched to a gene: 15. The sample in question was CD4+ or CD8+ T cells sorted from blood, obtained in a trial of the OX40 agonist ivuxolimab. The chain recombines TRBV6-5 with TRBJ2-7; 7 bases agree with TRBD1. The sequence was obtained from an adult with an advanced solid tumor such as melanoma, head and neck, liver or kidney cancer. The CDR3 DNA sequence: TGTGCCAGCAGGCCAGGGGACAGAAAGGATTATGAGCAGTACTTC. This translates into CASRPGDRKDYEQYF.